A selection of T cell receptor beta chains follows, all from one sample in a study of cytomegalovirus exposure and HLA in healthy donors. The repertoire was sequenced with immunoSEQ multiplex PCR; TCRdb's copy has only in-frame clones and lacks some. This sample has around 150,000 clones; around 84% occur once, and the top ten carry 3.1%. The material sequenced was PBMCs. These receptors originate from a woman aged 40-49 years in good health and CMV-seronegative. CDR3s include the opening cysteine and the closing phenylalanine or tryptophan. D genes are given only for firm matches. Not every row has a clone size; where given, it reads once, few, many or a size class.

J gene,D gene,V gene,clone size,CDR3 protein,CDR3 DNA
TRBJ1-1,-,TRBV9,-,CASSGGLGLLNTEAFF,TGTGCCAGCAGCGGCGGACTAGGATTACTAAACACTGAAGCTTTCTTT
TRBJ1-4,-,TRBV7-8,-,CASSLRRGDEKLFF,TGTGCCAGCAGCTTGCGGAGGGGCGATGAAAAACTGTTTTTT
TRBJ2-1,-,TRBV9,-,CASSVTLTSNEQFF,TGCGCCAGCAGCGTAACCCTGACTAGTAATGAGCAGTTCTTC
TRBJ1-2,-,TRBV6-1,-,CASSETDYGYTF,TGTGCCAGCAGTGAAACAGACTATGGCTACACCTTC
TRBJ1-5,-,TRBV2,-,CASTLWGVGRNQPQHF,TGTGCCAGCACCCTCTGGGGGGTTGGGCGCAATCAGCCCCAGCATTTT
TRBJ1-2,TRBD1,TRBV6-5,-,CASRTGQGDGYTF,TGTGCCAGCAGGACGGGACAGGGGGATGGCTACACCTTC
TRBJ1-1,-,TRBV7-9,few,CASSSPGDTNTEAFF,TGTGCCAGCAGCTCCCCCGGGGACACAAACACTGAAGCTTTCTTT
TRBJ2-3,-,TRBV7-6,few,CASSLLGALTDTQYF,TGTGCCAGCAGCTTATTGGGGGCCCTCACAGATACGCAGTATTTT
TRBJ1-4,-,TRBV7-6,-,CASSYDLRESNEKLFF,TGTGCCAGCAGCTACGACCTCAGGGAATCTAATGAAAAACTGTTTTTT
TRBJ2-7,TRBD1,TRBV6-5,-,CASRGQGAREQYF,TGTGCCAGCAGGGGACAGGGGGCGAGAGAGCAGTACTTC
TRBJ1-2,-,TRBV5-4,few,CASSLGGTNYGYTF,TGTGCCAGCAGCTTGGGAGGGACTAACTATGGCTACACCTTC
TRBJ1-1,-,TRBV6-5,-,CASSYSIGPGEAFF,TGTGCCAGCAGTTACTCGATAGGGCCAGGGGAAGCTTTCTTT
TRBJ2-7,TRBD1,TRBV28,-,CASRTGVIGRVYEQYF,TGTGCCAGCAGGACAGGGGTTATAGGTCGTGTCTACGAGCAGTACTTC
TRBJ1-2,TRBD1,TRBV7-9,few,CASSSTPGGESYGYTF,TGTGCCAGCAGCTCAACCCCAGGGGGAGAGAGCTATGGCTACACCTTC
TRBJ2-5,TRBD2,TRBV7-9,-,CASSGGEGLIQETQYF,TGTGCCAGCAGCGGAGGGGAGGGACTTATTCAAGAGACCCAGTACTTC
TRBJ1-1,-,TRBV5-6,few,CASSPRADYTEAFF,TGTGCCAGCAGCCCGAGGGCAGATTACACTGAAGCTTTCTTT
TRBJ2-1,-,TRBV4-1,-,CASSQRQVIYNEQFF,TGCGCCAGCAGCCAGAGACAGGTTATTTACAATGAGCAGTTCTTC
TRBJ1-1,-,TRBV28,-,CASTRLVAGEAFF,TGTGCCAGCACCCGGCTGGTTGCGGGTGAAGCTTTCTTT
TRBJ1-1,TRBD1,TRBV5-1,few,CASSFQGDTEAFF,TGCGCCAGCAGCTTCCAGGGGGACACTGAAGCTTTCTTT
TRBJ2-2,TRBD2,TRBV6-1,-,CASIERGQFRELFF,TGTGCCAGCATCGAGCGGGGGCAATTCAGGGAGCTGTTTTTT
TRBJ2-3,-,TRBV5-1,-,CASSKQVSTDTQYF,TGCGCCAGCAGTAAACAGGTTAGCACAGATACGCAGTATTTT
TRBJ2-6,-,TRBV19,-,CASNWGGGAGANVLTF,TGTGCCTCCAACTGGGGCGGGGGCGCAGGGGCCAACGTCCTGACTTTC
TRBJ1-1,-,TRBV5-1,-,CASSFGGRLNTEAFF,TGCGCCAGCAGTTTTGGGGGCCGTTTGAACACTGAAGCTTTCTTT
TRBJ2-2,-,TRBV7-9,-,CASNYDTNTGELFF,TGTGCCAGCAATTACGACACTAACACCGGGGAGCTGTTTTTT
TRBJ2-7,TRBD1,TRBV28,-,CASRGQISYEQYF,TGTGCCAGCAGGGGACAGATCTCCTACGAGCAGTACTTC
TRBJ1-1,TRBD1,TRBV7-9,-,CASSNDRAEAFF,TGTGCCAGCAGCAATGACAGGGCCGAAGCTTTCTTT
TRBJ1-2,-,TRBV28,-,CASSFSGTGLGYTF,TGTGCCAGCAGTTTCTCCGGGACTGGCTTAGGCTACACCTTC
TRBJ1-2,TRBD1,TRBV2,-,CASSGQGVYGYTF,TGTGCCAGCAGTGGACAGGGGGTCTATGGCTACACCTTC
TRBJ1-1,-,TRBV19,once,CASSITGTSTEAFF,TGTGCCAGTAGTATCACAGGAACCAGCACTGAAGCTTTCTTT
TRBJ1-2,TRBD1,TRBV6-1,-,CASSESVRVRGKYGYTF,TGTGCCAGCAGTGAAAGTGTTCGTGTCAGGGGGAAATATGGCTACACCTTC
TRBJ1-6,TRBD1,TRBV19,once,CASSARGRFNNSPLHF,TGTGCCAGTAGTGCCAGGGGGCGCTTTAATAATTCACCCCTCCACTTT
TRBJ2-3,-,TRBV7-2,few,CASSPPSDTQYF,TGTGCCAGCAGCCCCCCCTCAGATACGCAGTATTTT
TRBJ1-6,-,TRBV5-1,-,CASSSQGFGYSPLHF,TGCGCCAGCAGCTCGCAGGGTTTCGGCTATTCACCCCTCCACTTT
TRBJ2-3,TRBD1,TRBV7-9,-,CASSSRDRGNTDTQYF,TGTGCCAGCAGCTCCCGGGACAGGGGTAACACAGATACGCAGTATTTT
TRBJ2-1,TRBD1,TRBV5-1,few,CASSAGQDSYNEQFF,TGCGCCAGCAGCGCCGGACAGGACTCCTACAATGAGCAGTTCTTC
TRBJ1-2,-,TRBV5-1,few,CASSSTGHGYTF,TGCGCCAGCAGCTCCACAGGGCACGGCTACACCTTC
TRBJ2-3,-,TRBV7-6,-,CASSSGLDTQYF,TGTGCCAGCAGCTCGGGACTAGATACGCAGTATTTT
TRBJ1-5,-,TRBV19,-,CASISGGSNQPQHF,TGTGCCAGTATCTCGGGGGGGAGCAATCAGCCCCAGCATTTT
TRBJ1-2,-,TRBV5-4,-,CASSSPGLNYGYTF,TGTGCCAGCAGCTCTCCAGGACTGAACTATGGCTACACCTTC
TRBJ2-7,-,TRBV6-6,-,CASAAAYEQYF,TGTGCCAGCGCGGCAGCCTACGAGCAGTACTTC
TRBJ2-2,TRBD2,TRBV11-2,-,CASSLNSAGGAPGELFF,TGTGCCAGCAGCCTTAACTCCGCGGGGGGGGCCCCCGGGGAGCTGTTTTTT
TRBJ1-4,-,TRBV7-6,-,CASSPLQGRGEKLFF,TGTGCCAGCAGCCCACTACAGGGACGAGGTGAAAAACTGTTTTTT
TRBJ1-3,-,TRBV5-1,-,CASSLATGISGNTIYF,TGCGCCAGCAGCTTGGCCACCGGTATTTCTGGAAACACCATATATTTT
TRBJ1-1,TRBD1,TRBV6-5,-,CASSAGTGGTEAFF,TGTGCCAGCAGCGCGGGGACAGGGGGCACTGAAGCTTTCTTT